This is a list of T cell receptor beta chains from one sample in a study of cytomegalovirus exposure and HLA in healthy donors. The assay was immunoSEQ multiplex PCR, and TCRdb's table has in-frame clones only and misses some. This table has some 150,000 clones, about 70% appearing once. The sample taken for sequencing was PBMCs. These receptors all come from a man in his 60s in good health and CMV-seronegative. Each CDR3 is given with its conserved first and last residue. D genes are given only for firm matches. Clone size appears in some rows only: once, few, many, or a class for an expanded clone.

once | TRBJ1-2 | - | TRBV11-2 | CASSLVPARGSYGYTF | TGTGCCAGCAGCTTAGTACCCGCCCGGGGAAGCTATGGCTACACCTTC
- | TRBJ2-1 | - | TRBV29-1 | CSALLEGGVRDEQFF | TGCAGCGCCCTTCTCGAAGGGGGAGTGAGGGATGAGCAGTTCTTC
- | TRBJ2-5 | - | TRBV28 | CASSFLGLETQYF | TGTGCCAGCAGTTTTCTGGGGCTGGAGACCCAGTACTTC
- | TRBJ2-1 | - | TRBV10-1 | CASSEIGGSSYNEQFF | TGCGCCAGCAGTGAGATAGGAGGAAGCTCCTACAATGAGCAGTTCTTC
- | TRBJ1-2 | - | TRBV4-2 | CASSQDSRENYGYTF | TGTGCCAGCAGCCAAGATTCGAGGGAGAACTATGGCTACACCTTC
- | TRBJ2-1 | TRBD2 | TRBV9 | CASSAGLASDEQFF | TGTGCCAGCAGCGCCGGACTAGCTTCAGATGAGCAGTTCTTC
once | TRBJ2-7 | TRBD1 | TRBV27 | CASSSPGTGNYEQYF | TGTGCCAGCAGCTCACCCGGGACAGGAAATTACGAGCAGTACTTC
- | TRBJ2-5 | TRBD2 | TRBV5-1 | CASSLASRLAAAETQYF | TGCGCCAGCAGCTTGGCCTCCCGACTAGCTGCGGCAGAGACCCAGTACTTC
- | TRBJ2-5 | - | TRBV11-2 | CASSLALGEGTQYF | TGTGCCAGCAGCTTAGCCTTGGGAGAGGGGACCCAGTACTTC
once | TRBJ1-1 | - | TRBV5-1 | CASSTDTGTEAFF | TGCGCCAGCAGCACCGATACAGGGACAGAAGCTTTCTTT
few | TRBJ1-4 | TRBD1 | TRBV5-4 | CASSRDRGNEKLFF | TGTGCCAGCAGTCGGGACAGGGGTAATGAAAAACTGTTTTTT
- | TRBJ1-1 | - | TRBV6-4 | CASSDLLNTEAFF | TGTGCCAGCAGTGACTTATTGAACACTGAAGCTTTCTTT
- | TRBJ2-7 | TRBD2 | TRBV6-6 | CASRTSGLSYEQYF | TGTGCCAGCAGGACTAGCGGGCTTTCCTACGAGCAGTACTTC
- | TRBJ2-7 | - | TRBV6-4 | CASNREQYF | TGTGCCAGCAATCGCGAGCAGTACTTC
- | TRBJ1-5 | - | TRBV19 | CASRFGVSNQPQHF | TGTGCTTCCCGGTTCGGGGTTAGCAATCAGCCCCAGCATTTT
- | TRBJ2-5 | TRBD2 | TRBV19 | CASSPLAGGQETQYF | TGTGCCAGTAGCCCACTAGCGGGCGGTCAGGAGACCCAGTACTTC
- | TRBJ2-7 | TRBD2 | TRBV30 | CAWRGLAGKGEQYF | TGTGCCTGGAGGGGACTAGCGGGGAAAGGGGAGCAGTACTTC
- | TRBJ2-1 | - | TRBV30 | CAWSVGAGVRNEQFF | TGTGCCTGGAGTGTGGGGGCGGGAGTAAGGAATGAGCAGTTCTTC
- | TRBJ2-3 | TRBD2 | TRBV7-9 | CSSSFKSSGRADTQYF | TGTTCCAGCAGCTTCAAAAGTAGCGGGAGGGCAGATACGCAGTATTTT
- | TRBJ2-3 | TRBD2 | TRBV7-2 | CASSLGPGLESIKHTQYF | TGTGCCAGCAGCTTAGGGCCAGGACTAGAAAGTATCAAACATACGCAGTATTTT
- | TRBJ1-6 | TRBD1 | TRBV19 | CASSSWTGENSPLHF | TGTGCCAGTAGTTCCTGGACAGGTGAGAATTCACCCCTCCACTTT
few | TRBJ1-1 | - | TRBV19 | CASSIVQGETEAFF | TGTGCCAGTAGTATAGTCCAAGGGGAAACTGAAGCTTTCTTT
- | TRBJ2-2 | TRBD1 | TRBV18 | CASSLDRGTGELFF | TGTGCCAGCTCCCTAGACAGGGGCACCGGGGAGCTGTTTTTT
- | TRBJ1-5 | - | TRBV5-6 | CASSWGGRSSNQPQHF | TGTGCCAGCAGCTGGGGGGGACGGAGTAGCAATCAGCCCCAGCATTTT
- | TRBJ2-5 | - | TRBV7-7 | CASSFGAGIQETQYF | TGTGCCAGCAGCTTCGGTGCGGGCATCCAAGAGACCCAGTACTTC